Included here is one T cell receptor (beta chain) sequence, with context. Its specificity is not known. The sample comes from a study of shared clonotypes between healthy human individuals. Study results and caveats: The four-donor shared clonotypes exceeded non-shared clonotypes in generation probability, with non-shared ones scoring lower.

Libraries were prepared by immunoSEQ multiplex PCR; TCRdb keeps only in-frame clonotypes and omits some of them. The sample carries a few million clones, 90% to 97% recorded once. The CDR3 extends over 13 amino acids. Trimming at V came to 6 bases and at J to 5 bases, leaving 6 bases not matched to a gene. In germline, CDR1 is ENHRY, CDR2 SYGVKD. The V and J genes are TRBV10-3 and TRBJ2-7; 8 nucleotides agree with TRBD1. The sample comprised naive CD4+ T cells sorted from blood. Sample subset: CD45RA+ positively selected. The TCR was taken from a man aged 18 to 30 in good health. The CDR3 nucleotides read TGTGCCATCAGCATAGGACAGGGAGACGAGCAGTACTTC. Translation gives CAISIGQGDEQYF.